This T cell receptor beta chain was retrieved from a study of PD-1 blockade in classical Hodgkin lymphoma. Study summary: Every 2 weeks, patients got 3 mg/kg intravenous nivolumab.

Between the trimmed V and J ends, which lost 1 base and 0 bases, there was a span of 10 bases. The CDR3 is 15 amino acids. Looked up from germline, CDR1 is MNHNS and CDR2 is SASEGT. General observations from the study: The authors have not defined what causes the repertoire differences, possibly disease activity or prior therapy.

The sample's time point: cycle 4 day 1 (C4D1), after six to seven weeks of nivolumab. Each patient's relapse followed autologous stem cell transplantation, and brentuximab vedotin exposure varied. The assay was immunoSEQ multiplex PCR, and TCRdb's table has in-frame clones only and misses some. The table includes tens of thousands of clones, 78% detected once. As concerns this clone: Its cognate antigen is unknown.

The sample was peripheral blood mononuclear cells (PBMCs), taken before the fourth cycle of nivolumab. This TCR came from a human donor with classical Hodgkin lymphoma. V gene TRBV6-1 combines with J gene TRBJ2-7, with D tentatively TRBD2 (6 bases). The DNA of the CDR3 is TGTGCCAGCAGTGAAGGGGACTCAAACTCCTACGAGCAGTACTTC. Translated, it gives CASSEGDSNSYEQYF.